Below, 28 T cell receptor beta chains from the same sample are listed, as sequenced in a study of cytomegalovirus exposure and HLA in healthy donors. Vbeta (60) and Jbeta (13) primers were used in the PCR. Profiled with immunoSEQ multiplex PCR; TCRdb holds only in-frame clones, not every one. The table lists roughly 150,000 clones, 79% of them singletons, with approximately 6.2% in the top ten. Source material: PBMCs. These receptors came from a man aged 40-49 years in good health and CMV-seropositive.

V is TRBV4-2 and J is TRBJ1-5; D might be TRBD1 (5 bases). Trimming removed 0 bases from V and 7 bases from J, with 16 bases in between. The CDR3 extends over 16 amino acids. Germline CDR1 reads LGHNA; CDR2 reads YNFKEQ. CDR3 protein: CASSQEMTERGQPQHF. CDR3 coding DNA: TGTGCCAGCAGCCAAGAAATGACAGAGCGGGGCCAGCCCCAGCATTTT.

A single count supports this clone. This rearrangement joins TRBV19 to TRBJ2-3; D gene uncertain. CDR3 length: 14 residues. Germline CDR1 LNHDA, CDR2 SQIVND (reference sequence). With 7 bases removed from V and 0 bases from J, the gap between germline ends came to 11 bases. CDR3 in DNA: TGTGCCAGTAAAGCTTCGCCTAGCACAGATACGCAGTATTTT. Protein product: CASKASPSTDTQYF.

The chain links TRBV19 to TRBJ1-1; 10 positions match TRBD1. Germline CDR1 reads LNHDA; CDR2 reads SQIVND (reference sequence). The CDR3 runs 17 residues. Trimming took 5 bases from V and 4 from J; bases not matched to a gene: 13. The CDR3, as DNA: TGTGCCAGTAGTTCTCCCCCCGGGACAGGGGCTTTCACTGAAGCTTTCTTT. It specifies CASSSPPGTGAFTEAFF.

The V and J genes are TRBV16 and TRBJ1-4; no clear D gene. Deletions cut 5 bases from V and 0 bases from J, with 10 bases between. Germline-derived CDR1 and CDR2 are KGHSY and FQNENV. The CDR3 covers 15 residues. The CDR3 nucleotides read TGTGCCAGCAGCAGCGGCCGTGCAACTAATGAAAAACTGTTTTTT. Encoded protein: CASSSGRATNEKLFF.

V is TRBV16 and J is TRBJ1-2, with D perhaps TRBD1 (6 bases). The CDR3 consists of 14 residues. V shed 2 bases and J shed 6 bases, with 13 bases lying between them. Per the germline V gene, CDR1 is KGHSY and CDR2 is FQNENV. CDR3 sequence: CASSQTSPGDGYTF. CDR3 coding DNA: TGTGCCAGCAGCCAAACCTCCCCAGGGGATGGCTACACCTTC. The complete variable domain, with remaining parts taken from reference TRBV16 and TRBJ1-2, reads GEEVAQTPKHLVRGEGQKAKLYCAPIKGHSYVFWYQQVLKNEFKFLISFQNENVFDETGMPKERFSAKCLPNSPCSLEIQATKLEDSAVYFCASSQTSPGDGYTFGSGTRLTVV.

The rearrangement uses TRBV5-1 and TRBJ1-1, with 8 bases lining up with TRBD1. Looked up from germline, CDR1 is SGHRS and CDR2 is YFSETQ. V lost 4 bases and J lost 6; bases outside the gene matches: 5. The CDR3 contains 13 residues. The CDR3 sequence: CASSPGQGPEAFF. The CDR3 DNA follows: TGCGCCAGCAGCCCCGGACAGGGTCCTGAAGCTTTCTTT.

The sample holds a few counts of this clone. This chain connects TRBV7-3 to TRBJ2-3; 11 bases align to TRBD2. V dropped 5 bases and J dropped 3; count of bases not matched to a gene: 7. The CDR3 runs 16 residues. The V gene's germline CDR1 is SGHTA and CDR2 FQGTGA. The CDR3 sequence is CASSPRTSGLTDTQYF. In DNA form, the CDR3 reads TGTGCCAGCAGCCCCCGGACTAGCGGGTTGACAGATACGCAGTATTTT.

This chain connects TRBV5-4 to TRBJ2-7, with TRBD1 identical over 9 bases. Germline loops: CDR1 SGHNT, CDR2 YYREEE (reference sequence). V gave up 3 bases and J gave up 4 bases; unmatched junction bases: 8. CDR3 length: 15 residues. The CDR3 region is CASSSGTGFWYEQYF. The CDR3 DNA sequence: TGTGCCAGCAGCTCCGGGACAGGGTTTTGGTACGAGCAGTACTTC.

The chain carries TRBV7-9 and TRBJ1-5; D gene uncertain. With 2 bases removed from V and 5 bases from J, the gap between germline ends came to 7 bases. The germline gives CDR1 SEHNR, CDR2 FQNEAQ (reference sequence). CDR3 length: 13 amino acids. The CDR3 DNA reads as TGTGCCAGCAGCTTAAATGAGGATCAGCCCCAGCATTTT. The encoded protein is CASSLNEDQPQHF.

As to this clone: At one boundary the junction diverges from the germline segment, which might be a read error. The chain links TRBV30 to TRBJ2-1; 8 bases map to TRBD1. CDR1 is GTSNPN and CDR2 is SVGIG in the germline V gene (reference sequence). There are 13 residues in the CDR3. The CDR3 nucleotides read TGTGCCTGGAGTCCTTGGACAGGGAGGAGTATAATCTTC. Translated, it gives CAWSPWTGRSIIF.

This clone was counted a few times. The chain carries TRBV5-1 and TRBJ2-7, with 12 nucleotides matching TRBD2. The germline gives CDR1 SGHRS, CDR2 YFSETQ. V dropped 3 bases and J dropped 3; count of bases not matched to a gene: 4. The CDR3 is made up of 15 amino acids. The DNA of the CDR3 is TGCGCCAGCAGCTCTAGCGGGAGGGCCTTCTACGAGCAGTACTTC. Translation: CASSSSGRAFYEQYF.

This clone was recorded once. V and J are TRBV6-5 and TRBJ2-3; D remains ambiguous. From germline, CDR1 is MNHEY and CDR2 SVGAGI. V was clipped by 5 bases and J by 6 bases, with 18 bases between them. The CDR3 is 15 residues long. The CDR3 loop is CASSTNTETSDTQYF. The DNA of the CDR3 is TGTGCCAGCAGTACAAACACAGAGACCTCCGATACGCAGTATTTT.

The chain combines TRBV18 with TRBJ2-1; TRBD2 matches at 13 bases. With V trimmed by 4 bases and J by 1 base, 4 bases remained unmatched. CDR1 and CDR2 from the germline V gene are KGHSH and LQKENI. The CDR3 consists of 17 residues. The CDR3 protein is CASSRPGLAGSYNEQFF. The CDR3 region has the DNA TGTGCCAGCTCACGACCGGGACTAGCGGGATCCTACAATGAGCAGTTCTTC.

The CDR3 sequence: CSVESAVSGNTIYF. The CDR3 bases are TGCAGCGTTGAAAGCGCAGTCTCTGGAAACACCATATATTTT. The rearrangement uses TRBV29-1 and TRBJ1-3; D is unresolved. The CDR3 is 14 amino acids. Per the germline V gene, CDR1 is SQVTM and CDR2 is ANQGSEA. The V gene lost 2 bases and the J gene lost 0 bases, with 8 bases spanning the gap.

The CDR3 loop reads CASSLARGDDGYTF. The CDR3 nucleotides read TGTGCCAGCAGCTTGGCCAGGGGGGACGATGGCTACACCTTC. The chain joins TRBV5-6 to TRBJ1-2; 7 nucleotides match TRBD1. CDR1 SGHDT and CDR2 YYEEEE come from the germline V gene. With 0 bases clipped from V and 6 bases from J, the junction kept 5 bases outside the gene matches. The CDR3 spans 14 residues.

This chain joins TRBV27 and TRBJ2-7, with D maybe TRBD2 (6 bases). This CDR3 contains 13 residues. Trimming stripped 3 bases from V and 1 base from J, with 7 bases between. The germline gives CDR1 MNHEY, CDR2 SMNVEV (reference sequence). Here the CDR3 reads CASSFGTSYEQYF. CDR3 coding DNA: TGTGCCAGCAGTTTCGGGACTTCCTACGAGCAGTACTTC.

This clone was observed a few times. In DNA, the CDR3 is TGTGCCAGCAGCTTACGGACAGGGGCCATTAACACCGGGGAGCTGTTTTTT. Residues: CASSLRTGAINTGELFF. The V call is TRBV7-9, the J call TRBJ2-2, with 9 bases lining up with TRBD1. CDR1 is SEHNR and CDR2 is FQNEAQ in the germline V gene (reference sequence). The CDR3 totals 17 residues. The V gene end was trimmed by 2 bases and the J gene end by 2 bases; junction bases not matched to a gene: 6.

The chain combines TRBV4-1 with TRBJ2-3, with a weak D call TRBD2 (5 bases). Looked up from germline, CDR1 is MGHRA and CDR2 is YSYEKL. With 2 bases removed from V and 0 bases from J, the gap between germline ends came to 6 bases. The CDR3 extends over 14 amino acids. The CDR3 bases are TGCGCCAGCAGCCAAACGGGGAGCACAGATACGCAGTATTTT. Translation: CASSQTGSTDTQYF.

The chain recombines TRBV5-1 with TRBJ2-3, with 8 bases lining up with TRBD2. The V and J ends lost 6 bases and 5 bases, in that order; junction bases with no gene match: 8. CDR3 size: 14 residues. Germline values: CDR1 SGHRS, CDR2 YFSETQ. CDR3 coding DNA: TGCGCCAGCACAACGGGAGGGGGGAGAGATACGCAGTATTTT. As protein: CASTTGGGRDTQYF.

This clone was counted once. The chain carries TRBV2 and TRBJ2-5, with D unresolved. Germline CDR1 and CDR2: SNHLY and FYNNEI. This CDR3 has 12 residues. V was clipped by 5 bases and J by 2 bases, with 6 bases between them. For the CDR3, the DNA is TGTGCCAGCAGTACTACGCAAGAGACCCAGTACTTC. This translates into CASSTTQETQYF.

The chain is built from TRBV6-1 and TRBJ1-5, with D possibly matching TRBD1 (5 bases). The V gene's germline CDR1 is MNHNS and CDR2 SASEGT. There are 14 residues in the CDR3. V shed 2 bases and J shed 6 bases, with 11 bases lying between them. This CDR3 is CASSERGGGQPQHF. The CDR3 DNA sequence: TGTGCCAGCAGTGAACGGGGGGGTGGTCAGCCCCAGCATTTT.

The sample holds a few counts of this clone. The genes are TRBV10-3 and TRBJ2-1; 8 positions match TRBD1. The length of the CDR3 is 15 residues. Germline values: CDR1 ENHRY, CDR2 SYGVKD. J was trimmed by 8 bases and V by 10 bases; bases with no gene match: 16. CDR3 region: CATQPGQGNIYEQFF. The CDR3 DNA sequence: TGTGCCACCCAGCCCGGACAGGGTAACATCTATGAGCAGTTCTTC.

DNA of the CDR3: TGCAGCGTTGGAATCAGGGGCGTATCGAACACTGAAGCTTTCTTT. Translation gives CSVGIRGVSNTEAFF. The chain uses TRBV29-1 and TRBJ1-1, with D maybe TRBD1 (6 bases). The V and J ends lost 4 bases and 1 base respectively, with 16 bases between them. CDR1 is SQVTM and CDR2 is ANQGSEA in the germline V gene. The CDR3 runs to 15 residues. Using reference TRBV29-1 and TRBJ1-1 for the parts outside the CDR3, the full variable domain is SAVISQKPSRDICQRGTSLTIQCQVDSQVTMMFWYRQQPGQSLTLIATANQGSEATYESGFVIDKFPISRPNLTFSTLTVSNMSPEDSSIYLCSVGIRGVSNTEAFFGQGTRLTVV.

This clone has more than one count but fewer than ten. V is TRBV27 and J is TRBJ2-7; TRBD1 matches 9 bases. Germline values: CDR1 MNHEY, CDR2 SMNVEV (reference sequence). V gave up 5 bases and J gave up 3 bases; unmatched junction bases: 17. This CDR3 comprises 18 residues. The CDR3 protein is CASSQWAKRDRVIYEQYF. The CDR3 bases are TGTGCCAGCAGTCAATGGGCAAAAAGGGACAGGGTGATCTACGAGCAGTACTTC.

The chain uses TRBV28 and TRBJ1-1; D gene uncertain. This CDR3 region has 11 residues. Trimming removed 8 bases from V and 4 bases from J, with 8 bases in between. Per germline, CDR1 MDHEN and CDR2 SYDVKM. The CDR3 DNA reads as TGTGCCAGCCAGGTGGGCACTGAAGCTTTCTTT. Translation gives CASQVGTEAFF.

This clone was counted a few times. The rearrangement joins TRBV10-1 to TRBJ2-7; no clear D. V lost 6 bases to trimming and J lost 7 bases, with 22 bases between them. Germline CDR1 WNHNN, CDR2 SYGVQD (reference sequence). There are 15 residues in the CDR3. CDR3 coding DNA: TGCGCCAGCAGGCTTTACTGGCTAGGCGGTAGGGAGCAGTACTTC. Its translation is CASRLYWLGGREQYF.

This clone showed up just a few times. This chain links TRBV25-1 with TRBJ1-2; TRBD1 agrees at 7 bases. The germline V gene encodes CDR1 MGHDK and CDR2 SYGVNS. Trimming took 5 bases from V and 4 from J; bases not matched to a gene: 4. The CDR3 extends over 13 amino acids. The CDR3 here is CASSRTGPYGYTF. For the CDR3, the DNA is TGTGCCAGCAGTAGGACAGGCCCCTATGGCTACACCTTC.

J is TRBJ1-2 and V is TRBV4-1; D call uncertain. This CDR3 is 14 amino acids long. V lost 2 bases to trimming and J lost 1 base, with 8 bases between them. CDR1 and CDR2 (germline): MGHRA, YSYEKL. The DNA of the CDR3 is TGCGCCAGCAGCCAAATTATTAGTAACTATGGCTACACCTTC. This gives the protein CASSQIISNYGYTF.